This TCR beta chain comes out of a study of T cell repertoires in cytomegalovirus infection. Across the study: Public signatures in TCR beta pointed to CMV infection and matching HLA type.

A single record per CDR3 protein comes from TCRdb applying MiXCR to the reads. The sample contains 75,000 to 100,000 distinct CDR3 sequences, about 44% of which appear only once. Germline loops: CDR1 SGHAT, CDR2 FQNNGV. This CDR3 is 14 amino acids long. The J segment lost 4 bases and the V segment lost 5 bases, leaving 7 bases of the junction unmatched. Study conclusions and caveats: HLA-C-restricted CMV clonotypes gave the most frequent clonotype in two of eight donors.

This clonotype has a single count. Its antigen is unidentified. V usage is TRBV11-2 and J usage is TRBJ2-7; 8 nucleotides match TRBD1. Sequencing used CD8+ T cells from cultured PBMCs, obtained from culture after CMV antigen stimulation. The TCR sequence derives from a human donor in good health (CMV status not recorded). Some clones in this sample may be carry-over from other donors' samples. CDR3 coding DNA: TGTGCCAGCAGCCCCCGGACAGGGTTGTACGAGCAGTACTTC. Translating it yields CASSPRTGLYEQYF.